The 28 T cell receptor beta chains listed next were all sequenced from one sample in a study of T cell responses to AZD1222 COVID-19 vaccine. Assay used: immunoSEQ multiplex PCR; TCRdb lists only in-frame clones, some missing. The table includes about 120,000 clones, 70% to 90% detected once. This sample comprised peripheral blood, obtained on day 0 of AZD1222 vaccination. All receptors come from an adult in good health.

This chain links TRBV7-3 with TRBJ1-5; D unclear. V lost 1 base and J lost 8, with 9 bases in between. Germline CDR1 and CDR2: SGHTA and FQGTGA. This CDR3 contains 13 residues. The CDR3 spells CASSLILGEPQHF. The CDR3 bases are TGTGCCAGCAGCTTAATCTTGGGCGAGCCCCAGCATTTT.

The chain joins TRBV28 to TRBJ2-5, with D possibly being TRBD1 (5 bases). V was cut by 7 bases and J by 2 bases, with 20 bases left in between. This CDR3 has 16 residues. Germline V gene sequence: CDR1 MDHEN, CDR2 SYDVKM. CDR3 coding DNA: TGTGCCAGCAAGGTTGGAAGGCGACAGCTTCAAGAGACCCAGTACTTC. Amino acids: CASKVGRRQLQETQYF.

V is TRBV29-1 and J is TRBJ1-1; D is unresolved. The CDR3 length is 12 residues. With 7 bases removed from V and 7 bases from J, the gap between germline ends came to 16 bases. Germline V CDR1 and CDR2: SQVTM, ANQGSEA. The CDR3 spells CSAPGWADEAFF. In DNA, the CDR3 is TGCAGCGCCCCGGGATGGGCTGATGAAGCTTTCTTT.

CDR3 in amino acids: CASSLGPGDYEQYF. For the CDR3, the DNA is TGTGCCAGCAGTTTAGGCCCCGGGGACTACGAGCAGTACTTC. The gene calls are TRBV27 and TRBJ2-7; maybe TRBD2 (5 bases). Germline V lookup: CDR1 MNHEY, CDR2 SMNVEV (reference sequence). The CDR3 totals 14 residues. V lost 2 bases to trimming and J lost 3 bases, with 11 bases between them.

This clone was counted once. V and J are TRBV28 and TRBJ1-6; D is unresolved. The V end lost 1 base, the J end lost 7 bases, and 5 bases lay between the germline ends. This CDR3 region has 13 residues. CDR1 is MDHEN and CDR2 is SYDVKM in the germline V gene. The CDR3 DNA reads TGTGCCAGCAGTTTATCGCCGAATTCACCCCTCCACTTT. Translated: CASSLSPNSPLHF.

J is TRBJ1-5 and V is TRBV19, with TRBD1 as a possible D gene (6 bases). The CDR3 is made up of 16 amino acids. CDR1 is LNHDA and CDR2 is SQIVND in the germline V gene (reference sequence). Deletions cut 5 bases from V and 3 bases from J, with 17 bases between. The CDR3 DNA sequence: TGTGCCAGTAGTGGGGACAATGGGGTGCACAATCAGCCCCAGCATTTT. It yields the protein CASSGDNGVHNQPQHF.

The V and J genes are TRBV28 and TRBJ1-5, with D unclear. The CDR3 sequence is 15 residues long. Looked up from germline, CDR1 is MDHEN and CDR2 is SYDVKM. Deletions cut 2 bases from V and 6 bases from J, with 14 bases between. CDR3 region: CASSLLRGPSQPQHF. DNA of the CDR3: TGTGCCAGCAGTTTACTTAGAGGGCCTTCTCAGCCCCAGCATTTT.

The chain carries TRBV19 and TRBJ1-5; the D gene is possibly TRBD1 (6 bases). This CDR3 is built from 12 residues. Germline loops: CDR1 LNHDA, CDR2 SQIVND (reference sequence). Trimming took 6 bases from V and 5 from J, leaving 8 bases between them. DNA for the CDR3: TGTGCCAGTAGGCAGGGGTATCAGCCCCAGCATTTT. It translates to CASRQGYQPQHF. Looking up the rest from reference TRBV19 and TRBJ1-5 gives the full variable domain: DGGITQSPKYLFRKEGQNVTLSCEQNLNHDAMYWYRQDPGQGLRLIYYSQIVNDFQKGDIAEGYSVSREKKESFPLTVTSAQKNPTAFYLCASRQGYQPQHFGDGTRLSIL.

J is TRBJ2-3 and V is TRBV27, with a weak D call TRBD2 (7 bases). Germline V gene data show CDR1 as MNHEY and CDR2 as SMNVEV (reference sequence). V lost 5 bases and J 6 bases, leaving 24 bases between the germline ends. CDR3 length: 17 amino acids. CDR3 coding DNA: TGTGCCAGCAGTACCGGGGACTCGCGGGGGCTCTCCGATACGCAGTATTTT. Translating it yields CASSTGDSRGLSDTQYF.

This chain connects TRBV27 to TRBJ1-6, with 8 bases lining up with TRBD1. The CDR3 extends over 15 amino acids. Looked up from germline, CDR1 is MNHEY and CDR2 is SMNVEV (reference sequence). V dropped 8 bases and J dropped 4; count of bases not matched to a gene: 7. The CDR3 sequence is CASHRGTGYNSPLHF. CDR3 sequence (DNA): TGTGCCAGCCACAGGGGGACGGGTTATAATTCACCCCTCCACTTT.

The rearrangement joins TRBV5-6 to TRBJ1-2, with 7 bases fitting TRBD1. Germline V gene data show CDR1 as SGHDT and CDR2 as YYEEEE. The trim removed 2 bases at V and 3 bases at J, leaving 10 bases unmatched. The CDR3 is made up of 16 amino acids. The CDR3 DNA reads as TGTGCCAGCAGCTTCCCCCCCGGACAGGACTACTATGGCTACACCTTC. Residues: CASSFPPGQDYYGYTF. Supplemented by reference TRBV5-6 and TRBJ1-2, the full variable domain reads DAGVTQSPTHLIKTRGQQVTLRCSPKSGHDTVSWYQQALGQGPQFIFQYYEEEERQRGNFPDRFSGHQFPNYSSELNVNALLLGDSALYLCASSFPPGQDYYGYTFGSGTRLTVV.

This chain uses TRBV2 with TRBJ2-1; D remains ambiguous. This CDR3 contains 17 residues. V was clipped by 8 bases and J by 4 bases, with 24 bases between them. Germline CDR1 and CDR2: SNHLY and FYNNEI. The CDR3 bases are TGTGCCAGCCCGGACGGTAAATCGGGCAGGTTTTACAATGAGCAGTTCTTC. Amino acid sequence: CASPDGKSGRFYNEQFF.

The rearrangement joins TRBV7-2 to TRBJ2-1; 12 bases map to TRBD2. The length of the CDR3 is 18 residues. Trimming removed 5 bases from V and 7 bases from J; junction bases left unmatched: 15. Looked up from germline, CDR1 is SGHTA and CDR2 is FQGNSA. CDR3 nucleotides: TGTGCCAGCAGCCACCCGACTAGCGGGAGCTGGGGATCAAATGAGCAGTTCTTC. It yields the protein CASSHPTSGSWGSNEQFF.

The chain recombines TRBV5-1 with TRBJ2-3; weak D call: TRBD2 (6 bases). This CDR3 contains 18 residues. Trimming stripped 0 bases from V and 6 bases from J, with 23 bases between. Germline CDR1 and CDR2: SGHRS and YFSETQ. CDR3 DNA: TGCGCCAGCAGCTTGGTGCAGGGAGGTAGCCCTAATTACGATACGCAGTATTTT. Encoded protein: CASSLVQGGSPNYDTQYF.

The chain is built from TRBV30 and TRBJ1-2; D is unresolved. Trimming took 2 bases from V and 0 from J, leaving 16 bases between them. Germline V gives CDR1 GTSNPN, CDR2 SVGIG (reference sequence). There are 16 residues in the CDR3. The CDR3 DNA sequence: TGTGCCTGGAGTAAGCCAGGCAACGGGGCTAACTATGGCTACACCTTC. Protein product: CAWSKPGNGANYGYTF.

The gene calls are TRBV9 and TRBJ1-2; D is undetermined. The CDR3 runs 14 residues. Germline assignment: CDR1 SGDLS and CDR2 YYNGEE. Trimming stripped 0 bases from V and 4 bases from J, with 10 bases between. In nucleotides, the CDR3 is TGTGCCAGCAGCGTAGGGATGGGAGCCTATGGCTACACCTTC. Translated: CASSVGMGAYGYTF.

The V and J genes are TRBV3-1 (or the pseudogene TRBV3-2) and TRBJ2-7; TRBD1 matches 8 bases. From germline, CDR1 is LGHDT and CDR2 YNNKEL (reference sequence). With 1 base clipped from V and 7 bases from J, the junction kept 6 bases outside the gene matches. The CDR3 has 14 residues. CDR3 region: CASSQGRGPREQYF. The DNA of the CDR3 is TGTGCCAGCAGCCAAGGCAGGGGGCCGAGGGAGCAGTACTTC.

This rearrangement joins TRBV9 to TRBJ2-3; TRBD2 matches at 7 bases. The CDR3 has 16 amino acids. Germline CDR1 and CDR2: SGDLS and YYNGEE. Losses at the gene ends were 0 bases for V and 7 bases for J; bases not matched to a gene: 11. Here the CDR3 DNA reads TGTGCCAGCAGCGTAGGGTCGGGAGGAGGGTTTTATACGCAGTATTTT. Its protein product is CASSVGSGGGFYTQYF. Filled out from reference TRBV9 and TRBJ2-3, the complete variable domain reads DSGVTQTPKHLITATGQRVTLRCSPRSGDLSVYWYQQSLDQGLQFLIQYYNGEERAKGNILERFSAQQFPDLHSELNLSSLELGDSALYFCASSVGSGGGFYTQYFGPGTRLTVL.

V is TRBV6-5 and J is TRBJ2-2; D perhaps matches TRBD1 (6 bases). V shed 10 bases and J shed 0 bases, with 12 bases lying between them. From germline, CDR1 is MNHEY and CDR2 SVGAGI. The CDR3 length is 14 residues. The CDR3 sequence is CATRDTTNTGELFF. DNA of the CDR3: TGTGCCACCCGGGACACCACGAACACCGGGGAGCTGTTTTTT.

V and J are TRBV5-1 and TRBJ2-5; D is unclear. Trimming took 1 base from V and 5 from J, leaving 9 bases between them. The germline CDR1 and CDR2 sequences are SGHRS and YFSETQ. The CDR3 consists of 13 residues. The CDR3 sequence is CASSLKTPETQYF. For the CDR3, the DNA is TGCGCCAGCAGCTTGAAGACTCCGGAGACCCAGTACTTC.

The chain uses TRBV5-5 and TRBJ1-2, with TRBD1 identical over 8 bases. The J segment lost 5 bases and the V segment lost 3 bases, leaving 6 bases of the junction unmatched. Germline V lookup: CDR1 SGHKS, CDR2 YYEKEE (reference sequence). The length of the CDR3 is 14 residues. The DNA for the CDR3 is TGTGCCAGCAGCTCCGGACAGGGAATGTATGGCTACACCTTC. It yields the protein CASSSGQGMYGYTF.

The chain joins TRBV27 to TRBJ2-7; no definite D call. The CDR3 consists of 13 residues. Germline V CDR1 and CDR2: MNHEY, SMNVEV (reference sequence). Trimming took off 4 bases at V and 2 bases at J, with 9 bases between the two ends. CDR3 loop: CASSSLGTYEQYF. The CDR3 region has the DNA TGTGCCAGCAGTTCTCTGGGAACCTACGAGCAGTACTTC.

The chain joins TRBV28 to TRBJ2-3; TRBD2 matches 7 bases. With 4 bases clipped from V and 3 bases from J, the junction kept 4 bases outside the gene matches. CDR1 is MDHEN, CDR2 SYDVKM, per germline. CDR3 length: 14 amino acids. In DNA form, the CDR3 reads TGTGCCAGCAGTTGGACTAGAACTACAGATACGCAGTATTTT. As protein: CASSWTRTTDTQYF. Based on the CDR3 plus reference TRBV28 and TRBJ2-3, the full variable domain is DVKVTQSSRYLVKRTGEKVFLECVQDMDHENMFWYRQDPGLGLRLIYFSYDVKMKEKGDIPEGYSVSREKKERFSLILESASTNQTSMYLCASSWTRTTDTQYFGPGTRLTVL.

The V gene is TRBV27, the J gene TRBJ1-6; no firm D call. CDR1 MNHEY and CDR2 SMNVEV come from the germline V gene (reference sequence). Trimming cost V 2 bases and J 0 bases, with 11 bases left between them. The CDR3 loop spans 17 amino acids. The CDR3 DNA reads TGTGCCAGCAGTTTAGTAGGAGGGAGCTCCTATAATTCACCCCTCCACTTT. Protein sequence: CASSLVGGSSYNSPLHF.

The V call is TRBV7-9, the J call TRBJ2-7, with 7 bases identical to TRBD1. Germline V gene data show CDR1 as SEHNR and CDR2 as FQNEAQ (reference sequence). The CDR3 sequence is 14 residues long. J lost 0 bases, V lost 5 bases, and 4 bases had no gene match. The CDR3 DNA sequence: TGTGCCAGCAGCCCACAGGGGCCCTCCTACGAGCAGTACTTC. Translation gives CASSPQGPSYEQYF.

The V call is TRBV5-6, the J call TRBJ2-7; 10 positions match TRBD2. The CDR3 is 13 residues long. V was clipped by 8 bases and J by 1 base; unmatched bases: 3. Germline V gene data show CDR1 as SGHDT and CDR2 as YYEEEE. The CDR3 bases are TGTGCCAGTTCTAGCGGGAGTTCCTACGAGCAGTACTTC. Its translation is CASSSGSSYEQYF.

The table lists this clone with a count of one. The V and J genes are TRBV5-8 and TRBJ2-7; a possible D gene is TRBD2 (5 bases). Trimming took 1 base from V and 3 from J, leaving 8 bases between them. Per germline, CDR1 SGHTS and CDR2 YDEGEE. This CDR3 is built from 13 residues. The CDR3 sequence is CASSLRGSYEQYF. The CDR3 DNA is TGTGCCAGCAGCTTGAGAGGGAGCTACGAGCAGTACTTC.

This chain joins TRBV6-5 and TRBJ1-2, with 7 bases identical to TRBD1. CDR3 length: 14 amino acids. The trim removed 7 bases at V and 2 bases at J, leaving 7 bases unmatched. Germline V CDR1 and CDR2: MNHEY, SVGAGI. The DNA of the CDR3 is TGTGCCAGCAAGGGGGCGGGATTCAACTATGGCTACACCTTC. Translation: CASKGAGFNYGYTF.